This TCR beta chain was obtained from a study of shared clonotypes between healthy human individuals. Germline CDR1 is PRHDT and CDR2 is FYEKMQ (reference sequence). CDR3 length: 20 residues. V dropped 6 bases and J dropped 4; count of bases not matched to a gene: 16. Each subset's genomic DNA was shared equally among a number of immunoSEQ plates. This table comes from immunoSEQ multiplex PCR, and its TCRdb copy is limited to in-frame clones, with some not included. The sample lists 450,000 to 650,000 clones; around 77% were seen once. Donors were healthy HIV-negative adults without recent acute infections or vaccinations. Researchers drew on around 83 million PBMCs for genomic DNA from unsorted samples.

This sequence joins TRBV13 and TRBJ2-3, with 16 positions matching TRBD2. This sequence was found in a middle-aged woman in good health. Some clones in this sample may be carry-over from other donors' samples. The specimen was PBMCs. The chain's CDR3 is CASSHKTGTSGRAMADTQYF. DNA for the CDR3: TGTGCCAGCAGTCATAAAACAGGGACTAGCGGGAGGGCCATGGCAGATACGCAGTATTTT.